A single sample gave rise to the 25 T cell receptor beta chains below, sequenced in a study of OX40 agonist ivuxolimab in advanced cancers. The protocol was immunoSEQ multiplex PCR, while the TCRdb copy is restricted to in-frame clones and leaves out a portion. The sample holds some 16,000 clones, roughly four fifths seen once. The input for sequencing was CD4+ or CD8+ T cells sorted from blood, taken in a trial of the OX40 agonist ivuxolimab. The receptors stem from an adult with an advanced solid tumor such as melanoma, head and neck, liver or kidney cancer.

The rearrangement joins TRBV28 to TRBJ2-1, with D perhaps being TRBD1 or TRBD2 (5 bases each). The germline V and J ends were trimmed by 10 bases and 4 bases, with 14 bases remaining between them. Germline V CDR1 and CDR2: MDHEN, SYDVKM. The CDR3 extends over 13 amino acids. The CDR3 sequence is CATRGPFYNEQFF. CDR3 nucleotide sequence: TGTGCCACGAGGGGACCGTTTTACAATGAGCAGTTCTTC.

This clone has a handful of counts. The genes are TRBV5-6 and TRBJ1-2, with a weak D call TRBD1 (6 bases). V was shortened by 4 bases and J by 6 bases, with 16 bases between the two germline ends. The CDR3 sequence is 14 residues long. Germline V gene data show CDR1 as SGHDT and CDR2 as YYEEEE. The CDR3 DNA reads TGTGCCAGCAGCACCTTACAGGGTGGTCATGGCTACACCTTC. It specifies CASSTLQGGHGYTF.

This clone occurred once. The rearrangement joins TRBV10-3 to TRBJ2-5, with D uncertain. Trimming cost V 5 bases and J 2 bases, with 3 bases left between them. The CDR3 is 11 amino acids. Per the germline V gene, CDR1 is ENHRY and CDR2 is SYGVKD. CDR3 protein: CAISTQETQYF. CDR3 nucleotide sequence: TGTGCCATCAGTACGCAAGAGACCCAGTACTTC.

The rearrangement links TRBV27 to TRBJ2-1; D not resolved. Trimming shortened V by 6 bases and J by 4 bases, and 7 bases separated the two germline ends. The CDR3 is 12 amino acids. Germline values: CDR1 MNHEY, CDR2 SMNVEV (reference sequence). The DNA for the CDR3 is TGTGCCAGCAGCGACCCGTACAATGAGCAGTTCTTC. Its translation is CASSDPYNEQFF.

The rearrangement joins TRBV2 to TRBJ2-5, with D unclear. The CDR3 is made up of 11 amino acids. Looked up from germline, CDR1 is SNHLY and CDR2 is FYNNEI. Trimming shortened V by 7 bases and J by 5 bases, and 8 bases separated the two germline ends. CDR3 in DNA: TGTGCCAGCAATCAGAAGGAGACCCAGTACTTC. This encodes CASNQKETQYF.

V is TRBV28 and J is TRBJ2-7; D call uncertain. Germline V lookup: CDR1 MDHEN, CDR2 SYDVKM. This CDR3 has 14 residues. Trimming removed 5 bases at V and 6 bases at J, with 17 bases between. DNA of the CDR3: TGTGCCAGCAGTCCCCATCGGACCAGGCTCGAGCAGTACTTC. Protein product: CASSPHRTRLEQYF.

The gene calls are TRBV19 and TRBJ2-1; D possibly corresponds to TRBD2 (6 bases). CDR1 is LNHDA, CDR2 SQIVND, per germline (reference sequence). V was cut by 7 bases and J by 12 bases, with 19 bases left in between. CDR3 size: 13 residues. The CDR3 nucleotides are TGTGCCAGTACCCCGGGACTTTCGTTTGTGCAGTTCTTC. Translating it yields CASTPGLSFVQFF.

The chain employs TRBV21-1 and TRBJ2-1. TRBV21-1 is deemed a pseudogene. This CDR3 spans 12 amino acids. The CDR3 DNA sequence: TGTGCCAGCAGCAAAGTAAGGTGTGAGCAGTTCTTC. Translation: CASSKVRCEQFF.

The rearrangement uses TRBV18 and TRBJ2-5, with 9 bases identical to TRBD1. The assigned J gene may be wrong: the sequence end matches TRBJ2-7 better. The V gene's germline CDR1 is KGHSH and CDR2 LQKENI. The CDR3 has 15 amino acids. The CDR3 DNA is TGTGCCAGCTCACCACCCGGGACAGGGAGGTACGAGCAGTACTTC. Its translation is CASSPPGTGRYEQYF.

The chain combines TRBV6-5 with TRBJ2-1; D is undetermined. The germline CDR1 and CDR2 sequences are MNHEY and SVGAGI. Trimming removed 8 bases at V and 9 bases at J, with 11 bases between. The CDR3 contains 11 residues. The CDR3 sequence is CASGLQTEQFF. The CDR3 coding sequence is TGTGCCAGCGGATTGCAAACTGAGCAGTTCTTC.

The count of this clone is one. CDR3 sequence reads: CASSYTGLGVETQYF. The DNA of the CDR3 is TGCGCCAGCAGCTATACAGGGCTTGGGGTAGAGACCCAGTACTTC. V is TRBV5-1 and J is TRBJ2-5; maybe TRBD1 (6 bases). Per the germline V gene, CDR1 is SGHRS and CDR2 is YFSETQ. The CDR3 totals 15 residues. The ends were cut back, 3 bases at V and 4 bases at J, with 16 bases in the middle.

This chain uses TRBV28 with TRBJ2-7; perhaps D is TRBD1 or TRBD2 (5 bases each). The V end lost 1 base, the J end lost 6 bases, and 13 bases lay between the germline ends. Germline V gene sequence: CDR1 MDHEN, CDR2 SYDVKM. The CDR3 contains 14 residues. DNA for the CDR3: TGTGCCAGCAGTTTATCGAGGGCTCAGGGCGAGCAGTACTTC. This sequence encodes CASSLSRAQGEQYF.

This clone was counted a single time. The rearrangement joins TRBV7-9 to TRBJ2-7; D uncertain. V gave up 5 bases and J gave up 1 base, with 6 bases separating them. CDR1 and CDR2 from the germline V gene are SEHNR and FQNEAQ (reference sequence). CDR3 length equals 12 residues. DNA of the CDR3: TGTGCCAGCAGCCCCGGGTCCTACGAGCAGTACTTC. Amino acid sequence: CASSPGSYEQYF.

This chain joins TRBV25-1 and TRBJ2-5; the D is unclear. Trimming cost V 4 bases and J 4 bases, with 4 bases left between them. The CDR3 totals 11 residues. The germline gives CDR1 MGHDK, CDR2 SYGVNS. The CDR3 bases are TGTGCCAGCAGTGGAAGAGAGACCCAGTACTTC. This codes for CASSGRETQYF.

The CDR3 DNA reads TGCGCCAGCAGCTTGGGTAGCCATCAATTAGCCAAAAACATTCAGTACTTC. Its translation: CASSLGSHQLAKNIQYF. This chain connects TRBV5-1 to TRBJ2-4, with D unclear. The CDR3 runs to 17 residues. The V gene lost 0 bases and the J gene lost 0 bases, with 13 bases spanning the gap. The germline V gene has CDR1 SGHRS and CDR2 YFSETQ.

This sequence joins TRBV19 and TRBJ1-1; TRBD1 is a possible D gene (5 bases). Germline CDR1 and CDR2: LNHDA and SQIVND (reference sequence). Trimming removed 4 bases at V and 4 bases at J, with 13 bases between. This CDR3 is 14 amino acids long. CDR3 residues: CASSTVGGGTEAFF. CDR3 nucleotide sequence: TGTGCCAGTAGTACGGTCGGGGGAGGCACTGAAGCTTTCTTT.

This clone was seen a few times. This chain joins TRBV19 and TRBJ1-2, with D hard to call. V shed 9 bases and J shed 4 bases, with 18 bases lying between them. CDR3 size: 14 residues. The germline gives CDR1 LNHDA, CDR2 SQIVND (reference sequence). The CDR3 is CASPGPEVFYGYTF. Here the CDR3 DNA reads TGTGCCAGCCCCGGTCCGGAGGTGTTCTATGGCTACACCTTC.

This clone has only one observation. This chain links TRBV5-1 with TRBJ2-5, with D unclear. The end of the DNA aligns better with TRBJ2-7, so the J call may be wrong. The CDR3 contains 14 residues. CDR1 SGHRS and CDR2 YFSETQ come from the germline V gene. CDR3 coding DNA: TGCGCCAGCAGCTTGACGCCCACCTCCTACGAGCAGTACTTC. Translation: CASSLTPTSYEQYF.

CDR3 in amino acids: CASSYSRRTNEQFF. In DNA, the CDR3 is TGTGCCAGCAGTTACTCCCGGCGGACTAATGAGCAGTTCTTC. The chain uses TRBV6-5 and TRBJ2-1, with D tentatively TRBD2 (5 bases). The germline V and J ends were trimmed by 0 bases and 7 bases, with 10 bases remaining between them. CDR3 length equals 14 residues. Per the germline V gene, CDR1 is MNHEY and CDR2 is SVGAGI.

The rearrangement uses TRBV20-1 and TRBJ2-5; no reliable D call. Trimming stripped 3 bases from V and 2 bases from J, with 4 bases between. CDR3 length equals 11 residues. The germline CDR1 and CDR2 sequences are DFQATT and SNEGSKA (reference sequence). The CDR3 DNA sequence: TGCAGTGCTAGGGCACAAGAGACCCAGTACTTC. Its protein product is CSARAQETQYF.

The V call is TRBV7-2, the J call TRBJ2-2; 11 bases line up with TRBD2. Unmatched junction bases numbered 9, after V lost 3 bases and J lost 0 bases. The germline gives CDR1 SGHTA, CDR2 FQGNSA. This CDR3 has 19 residues. The CDR3 spells CASSLRGTSGPTNTGELFF. For the CDR3, the DNA is TGTGCCAGCAGCTTGCGGGGGACTAGCGGACCAACGAACACCGGGGAGCTGTTTTTT.

The V gene is TRBV9, the J gene TRBJ1-2; D is possibly TRBD1 (6 bases). The CDR3 runs 15 residues. Trimming took off 0 bases at V and 5 bases at J, with 14 bases between the two ends. Germline CDR1 SGDLS, CDR2 YYNGEE. CDR3 sequence: CASSVDPTGKYGYTF. CDR3 sequence (DNA): TGTGCCAGCAGCGTAGACCCCACAGGGAAGTATGGCTACACCTTC.

This chain links TRBV5-1 with TRBJ2-2; 12 nucleotides align to TRBD2. The CDR3 length is 17 residues. Unmatched junction bases numbered 4, after V lost 4 bases and J lost 0 bases. Germline V gives CDR1 SGHRS, CDR2 YFSETQ. For the CDR3, the DNA is TGCGCCAGCAGCCACTGGACTAGCGGGACGAACACCGGGGAGCTGTTTTTT. It yields the protein CASSHWTSGTNTGELFF. Combining the CDR3 with reference TRBV5-1 and TRBJ2-2 gives the whole variable domain KAGVTQTPRYLIKTRGQQVTLSCSPISGHRSVSWYQQTPGQGLQFLFEYFSETQRNKGNFPGRFSGRQFSNSRSEMNVSTLELGDSALYLCASSHWTSGTNTGELFFGEGSRLTVL.

The rearrangement joins TRBV15 to TRBJ2-3; D unclear. Germline V gene sequence: CDR1 LNHNV, CDR2 YYDKDF (reference sequence). Trimming stripped 5 bases from V and 3 bases from J, with 9 bases between. This CDR3 comprises 13 residues. The CDR3 nucleotides read TGTGCCACCAGCCTAGTAGGGACAGATACGCAGTATTTT. This gives the protein CATSLVGTDTQYF.

V and J are TRBV7-8 and TRBJ1-4; TRBD1 matches at 9 bases. The CDR3 runs to 18 residues. V lost 5 bases and J lost 1; bases outside the gene matches: 11. From germline, CDR1 is SGHVS and CDR2 FQNEAQ. The CDR3 is CASSPKPGQGRTNEKLFF. The CDR3 DNA is TGTGCCAGCAGCCCTAAACCTGGACAGGGGAGAACTAATGAAAAACTGTTTTTT.